This T cell receptor beta chain was profiled in a study of PD-1 blockade in classical Hodgkin lymphoma. Concerning this clone: Its matching antigen is unknown.

Study-wide results and limits: Complete responders possessed baseline diversity comparable to newly diagnosed patients.

Every patient was affected by relapse after autologous stem cell transplantation, while exposure to brentuximab vedotin was not uniform. When best responses were assessed, they were complete response, partial response or progressive disease. CDR3 length: 14 residues. CDR1 is MNHEY and CDR2 is SVGAGI in the germline V gene. Trimming shortened V by 5 bases and J by 5 bases, and 15 bases separated the two germline ends. Method: immunoSEQ multiplex PCR; TCRdb's copy keeps in-frame clones and lacks some. The profile shows about 39,000 clones, approximately 70% of them singletons. This clonotype originated in a human donor with classical Hodgkin lymphoma. The V call is TRBV6-5, the J call TRBJ1-1, with a weak D call TRBD1 (5 bases). The sample was peripheral blood mononuclear cells (PBMCs), taken before the second cycle of nivolumab. The CDR3 nucleotides are TGTGCCAGCAGTGTGGGGGGGGAGTGGACTGAAGCTTTCTTT. Translation gives CASSVGGEWTEAFF.